The TCR beta chain under discussion was sequenced for a study of OX40 agonist ivuxolimab in advanced cancers. Background on the study: Eligibility rules accepted prior anti-PD-1, anti-PD-L1 or anti-CTLA-4 therapy, and 30% to 40% had some.

After removal of 2 bases from V and 9 bases from J, the junction contained 11 bases not matched to a gene. This CDR3 spans 15 amino acids. CDR1 SQVTM and CDR2 ANQGSEA come from the germline V gene. Libraries were prepared by immunoSEQ multiplex PCR; TCRdb keeps only in-frame clonotypes and omits some of them. The sample lists about 22,000 clones, approximately 91% occurring once. The TCR comes from an adult with an advanced solid tumor such as melanoma, head and neck, liver or kidney cancer. The source was CD4+ or CD8+ T cells sorted from blood, collected in a trial of the OX40 agonist ivuxolimab. This chain links TRBV29-1 with TRBJ2-1; 9 bases line up with TRBD1. The CDR3, as DNA: TGCAGCGTTGAAAGGACAGGGGAGGTTAGTAGTGAGCAGTTCTTC. Protein sequence: CSVERTGEVSSEQFF.